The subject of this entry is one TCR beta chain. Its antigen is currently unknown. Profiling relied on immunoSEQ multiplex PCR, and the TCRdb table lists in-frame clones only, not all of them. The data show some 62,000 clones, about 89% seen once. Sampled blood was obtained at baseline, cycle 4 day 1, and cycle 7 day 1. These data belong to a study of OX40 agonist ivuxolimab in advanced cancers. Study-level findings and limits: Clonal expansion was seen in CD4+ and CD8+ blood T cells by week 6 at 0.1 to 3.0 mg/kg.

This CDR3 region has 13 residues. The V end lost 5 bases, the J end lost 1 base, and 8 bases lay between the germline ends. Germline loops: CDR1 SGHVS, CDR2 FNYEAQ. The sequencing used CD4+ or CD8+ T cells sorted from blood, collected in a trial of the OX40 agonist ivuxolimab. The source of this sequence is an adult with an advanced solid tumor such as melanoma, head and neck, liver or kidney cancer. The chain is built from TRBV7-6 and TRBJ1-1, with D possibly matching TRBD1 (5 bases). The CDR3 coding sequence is TGTGCCAGCAGCCTCGGACAGAACACTGAAGCTTTCTTT. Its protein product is CASSLGQNTEAFF.